One and the same sample provided the 18 T cell receptor beta chains below, sequenced in a study of blood T cell repertoires in COVID-19. Using immunoSEQ multiplex PCR, the repertoire was profiled, and TCRdb retains in-frame clones only, with some absent. The sample includes under 300,000 clones, 70% to 85% of them seen just once. Specimen: peripheral blood. The receptors were sampled from a woman in her thirties or forties with active or convalescent COVID-19.

The chain joins TRBV6-2 or TRBV6-3 to TRBJ2-5, with a possible D match to TRBD1 (6 bases). The CDR3 covers 15 residues. The germline CDR1 and CDR2 sequences are MNHEY and SVGEGT. The V and J ends lost 6 bases and 11 bases respectively, with 25 bases between them. Written as DNA, the CDR3 is TGTGCCAGCAGCGCTACACGGCAGGGGCCCGGAGGTCAGTACTTC. Translation gives CASSATRQGPGGQYF.

V usage is TRBV9 and J usage is TRBJ2-7; D is ambiguous. V lost 0 bases and J lost 2, with 9 bases in between. Germline lookup yields CDR1 SGDLS and CDR2 YYNGEE. The CDR3 covers 14 residues. The CDR3 DNA follows: TGTGCCAGCAGCGTAGTTGCAGAAACCTACGAGCAGTACTTC. It is translated as CASSVVAETYEQYF.

This sequence joins TRBV28 and TRBJ1-2, with TRBD1 matching 7 bases. Germline CDR1 is MDHEN and CDR2 is SYDVKM. After removal of 7 bases from V and 6 bases from J, the junction contained 11 bases not matched to a gene. The CDR3 consists of 14 residues. In DNA, the CDR3 is TGTGCCAGCACCGGACAGGCTGGGGCCCATGGCTACACCTTC. Its translation is CASTGQAGAHGYTF.

A few counts support this clone. The CDR3 DNA reads TGTGCCAGCAGTGAGCCAGGCCGAAAGAATGAAAAACTGTTTTTT. Encoded protein: CASSEPGRKNEKLFF. The genes are TRBV6-1 and TRBJ1-4; D gene ambiguous. Germline assignment: CDR1 MNHNS and CDR2 SASEGT. The CDR3 is 15 residues long. The germline V and J ends were trimmed by 3 bases and 5 bases, with 13 bases remaining between them.

V gene TRBV9 combines with J gene TRBJ2-3; D gene ambiguous. Trimming removed 3 bases at V and 2 bases at J, with 4 bases between. The length of the CDR3 is 12 residues. Germline CDR1 and CDR2: SGDLS and YYNGEE. CDR3: CASSAYTDTQYF. Written as DNA, the CDR3 is TGTGCCAGCAGCGCGTACACAGATACGCAGTATTTT.

This clone was found once. V gene TRBV3-1 (or the pseudogene TRBV3-2) combines with J gene TRBJ1-6; D is unresolved. V lost 1 base and J lost 9, with 7 bases in between. The CDR3 length is 13 residues. Germline V gene sequence: CDR1 LGHDT, CDR2 YNNKEL (reference sequence). The CDR3 is CASSQVGVSPLHF. In nucleotides, the CDR3 is TGTGCCAGCAGCCAAGTGGGAGTTTCACCCCTCCACTTT.

Here the CDR3 reads CASWTGNHRDTQYF. The DNA of the CDR3 is TGCGCCAGTTGGACCGGGAACCACCGGGATACGCAGTATTTT. The genes are TRBV5-1 and TRBJ2-3, with a possible D match to TRBD2 (5 bases). The germline V gene has CDR1 SGHRS and CDR2 YFSETQ. V lost 8 bases to trimming and J lost 6 bases, with 19 bases between them. The CDR3 is 14 amino acids. The entire variable domain, with the rest obtained from reference TRBV5-1 and TRBJ2-3, is as follows: KAGVTQTPRYLIKTRGQQVTLSCSPISGHRSVSWYQQTPGQGLQFLFEYFSETQRNKGNFPGRFSGRQFSNSRSEMNVSTLELGDSALYLCASWTGNHRDTQYFGPGTRLTVL.

In its sample, this clone was seen a few times. The CDR3, as DNA: TGTGCCAGCAGCGACACAGGGGGCTCTTGGGAGACCCAGTACTTC. Its translation is CASSDTGGSWETQYF. The chain has TRBV3-1 (or the pseudogene TRBV3-2) and TRBJ2-5; TRBD1 matches 9 bases. J gave up 5 bases and V 5 bases, and 9 bases lay outside the gene matches. Germline loops: CDR1 LGHDT, CDR2 YNNKEL (reference sequence). This CDR3 spans 15 amino acids.

The chain is built from TRBV28 and TRBJ1-2; 12 positions agree with TRBD1. CDR1 and CDR2 (germline): MDHEN, SYDVKM. The CDR3 totals 14 residues. V dropped 5 bases and J dropped 7; count of bases not matched to a gene: 5. Written as DNA, the CDR3 is TGTGCCAGCAGTGGGGACAGGGGGCTGGGTGGCTACACCTTC. It specifies CASSGDRGLGGYTF.

J is TRBJ1-1 and V is TRBV7-9, with D unresolved. V lost 5 bases and J 3 bases, leaving 10 bases between the germline ends. The germline V gene has CDR1 SEHNR and CDR2 FQNEAQ (reference sequence). The CDR3 totals 13 residues. The DNA for the CDR3 is TGTGCCAGCAGCCAAGAGGCCGACACTGAAGCTTTCTTT. Protein product: CASSQEADTEAFF.

This sequence joins TRBV7-9 and TRBJ1-2; no definite D call. CDR3 length: 15 residues. Germline V gene sequence: CDR1 SEHNR, CDR2 FQNEAQ (reference sequence). V lost 3 bases and J lost 0, with 11 bases in between. DNA of the CDR3: TGTGCCAGCAGCTTCGCGGGCACGACTAACTATGGCTACACCTTC. It yields the protein CASSFAGTTNYGYTF.

J is TRBJ2-7 and V is TRBV28, with a tentative D call TRBD2 (5 bases). Germline CDR1 MDHEN, CDR2 SYDVKM. This CDR3 has 13 residues. Trimming stripped 4 bases from V and 2 bases from J, with 9 bases between. The CDR3 region has the DNA TGTGCCAGCAGTTCCAGCGGACCCTACGAGCAGTACTTC. Its translation is CASSSSGPYEQYF.

The chain employs TRBV5-1 and TRBJ1-5; no clear D. The CDR3 is made up of 14 amino acids. Trimming removed 2 bases from V and 4 bases from J, with 10 bases in between. Germline V CDR1 and CDR2: SGHRS, YFSETQ. CDR3 sequence reads: CASSFGEVNQPQHF. CDR3 nucleotides: TGCGCCAGCAGCTTTGGGGAGGTTAATCAGCCCCAGCATTTT.

In its sample, this clone was seen once. The chain carries TRBV30 and TRBJ1-2; D is possibly TRBD1 (5 bases). Germline assignment: CDR1 GTSNPN and CDR2 SVGIG (reference sequence). V was trimmed by 0 bases and J by 4 bases, leaving 30 bases between them. There are 20 residues in the CDR3. Here the CDR3 reads CAWSVYSPGVVAGSGYGYTF. CDR3 bases: TGTGCCTGGAGTGTATACTCCCCCGGTGTGGTTGCAGGGTCGGGCTATGGCTACACCTTC.

This chain joins TRBV5-4 and TRBJ2-2; 7 nucleotides match TRBD1. The CDR3 loop spans 13 amino acids. Germline CDR1 and CDR2: SGHNT and YYREEE (reference sequence). V dropped 10 bases and J dropped 2; count of bases not matched to a gene: 5. In DNA, the CDR3 is TGTGCCCCCCGGGACAGAAACACCGGGGAGCTGTTTTTT. Its protein is CAPRDRNTGELFF. The full variable domain, rest sourced from reference TRBV5-4 and TRBJ2-2, is ETGVTQSPTHLIKTRGQQVTLRCSSQSGHNTVSWYQQALGQGPQFIFQYYREEENGRGNFPPRFSGLQFPNYSSELNVNALELDDSALYLCAPRDRNTGELFFGEGSRLTVL.

A single count supports this clone. The V gene is TRBV19, the J gene TRBJ1-5; TRBD1 agrees at 8 bases. CDR1 is LNHDA and CDR2 is SQIVND in the germline V gene (reference sequence). V dropped 10 bases and J dropped 5; count of bases not matched to a gene: 4. The length of the CDR3 is 12 residues. The CDR3 DNA sequence: TGTGCCACCACGACAGGGGATCAGCCCCAGCATTTT. Protein product: CATTTGDQPQHF.

The gene calls are TRBV27 and TRBJ1-5, with TRBD1 as a possible D gene (5 bases). Germline values: CDR1 MNHEY, CDR2 SMNVEV (reference sequence). The CDR3 covers 13 residues. With 3 bases removed from V and 9 bases from J, the gap between germline ends came to 12 bases. The CDR3 bases are TGTGCCAGCAGTTTCGGAGGGGACCTGCCCCAGCATTTT. Its protein product is CASSFGGDLPQHF.

The genes are TRBV9 and TRBJ1-2; D is possibly TRBD1 (5 bases). Per germline, CDR1 SGDLS and CDR2 YYNGEE. This CDR3 has 13 residues. Trimming left V 6 bases short and J 5 bases short, with 14 bases between. The CDR3 coding sequence is TGTGCCAGCACGGAGGGGCCGAGGTATGGCTACACCTTC. Translating it yields CASTEGPRYGYTF.